The clone carrying this TCR beta chain showed up many times. Its cognate antigen is unknown. The data are from a study of T cells after yellow fever vaccination. Study outcomes and limitations: One caveat is that FACS-sorted repertoires could contain abundant clonotypes contaminating from the bulk population.

The germline CDR1 and CDR2 sequences are DFQATT and SNEGSKA (reference sequence). The CDR3 is made up of 13 amino acids. V gave up 4 bases and J gave up 7 bases; unmatched junction bases: 6. They built TCR cDNA with 5'RACE template switching, a step that put in a universal primer site and UMIs. TCRdb passed the 5' RACE reads through MiXCR, listing each CDR3 protein once. This sample has 300,000 or so distinct CDR3 sequences; roughly 13% occur once, and the top ten carry around 0.55%. This receptor was obtained from a man aged 25-40 years who received the YFV17D yellow fever vaccine. This chain links TRBV20-1 with TRBJ2-1, with 8 bases lining up with TRBD2. This material consisted of CD4+ T cells sorted from PBMCs, taken 45 days after the yellow fever booster vaccination. DNA of the CDR3: TGCAGTGCTACTCCGGGAGGGGGTAATGAGCAGTTCTTC. This sequence encodes CSATPGGGNEQFF.